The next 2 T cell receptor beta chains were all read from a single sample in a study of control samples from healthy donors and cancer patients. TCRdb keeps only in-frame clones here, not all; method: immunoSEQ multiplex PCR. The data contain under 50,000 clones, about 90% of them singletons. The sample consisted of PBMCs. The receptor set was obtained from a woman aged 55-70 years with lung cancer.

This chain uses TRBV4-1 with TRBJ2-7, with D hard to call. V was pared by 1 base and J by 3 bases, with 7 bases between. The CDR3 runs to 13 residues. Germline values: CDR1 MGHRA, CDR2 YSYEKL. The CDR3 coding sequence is TGCGCCAGCAGCCAAGTTTGGGACTACGAGCAGTACTTC. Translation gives CASSQVWDYEQYF.

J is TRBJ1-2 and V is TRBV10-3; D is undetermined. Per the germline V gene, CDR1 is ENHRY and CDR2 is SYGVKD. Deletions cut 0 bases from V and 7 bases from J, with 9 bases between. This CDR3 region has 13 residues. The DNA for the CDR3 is TGTGCCATCAGTGAGTCGCAAGGATTTGGCTACACCTTC. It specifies CAISESQGFGYTF.